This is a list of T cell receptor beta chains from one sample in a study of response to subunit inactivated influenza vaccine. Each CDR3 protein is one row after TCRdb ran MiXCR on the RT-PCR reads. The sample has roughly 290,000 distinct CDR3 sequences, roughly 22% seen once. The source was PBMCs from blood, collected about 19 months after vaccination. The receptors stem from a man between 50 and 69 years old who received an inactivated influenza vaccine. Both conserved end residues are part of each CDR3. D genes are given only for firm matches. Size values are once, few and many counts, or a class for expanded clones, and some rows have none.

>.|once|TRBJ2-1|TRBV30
CALVQAYNEQFF
TGTGCCCTGGTTCAGGCGTACAATGAGCAGTTCTTC
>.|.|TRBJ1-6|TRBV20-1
CSAREGYSYNSPLHF
TGCAGTGCTAGAGAAGGCTACTCCTATAATTCACCCCTCCACTTT
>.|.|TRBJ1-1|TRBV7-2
CASSLVGQYTEAFF
TGTGCCAGCAGCTTAGTAGGCCAGTACACTGAAGCTTTCTTT
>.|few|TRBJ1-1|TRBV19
CASSIQQSNTEAFF
TGTGCCAGTAGTATCCAACAGTCAAACACTGAAGCTTTCTTT
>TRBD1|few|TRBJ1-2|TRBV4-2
CASSRRQGNGDGYTF
TGTGCCAGCAGCCGACGACAGGGGAATGGAGATGGCTACACCTTC
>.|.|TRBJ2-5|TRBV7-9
CASRRGVETQYF
TGTGCCAGTCGAAGGGGAGTAGAGACCCAGTACTTC
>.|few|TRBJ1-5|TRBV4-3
CASSETGGQPQHF
TGCGCCAGCAGCGAGACAGGAGGACAGCCCCAGCATTTT
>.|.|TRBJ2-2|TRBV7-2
CASRKGQPNTGELFF
TGTGCCAGCAGGAAGGGACAACCGAACACCGGGGAGCTGTTTTTT
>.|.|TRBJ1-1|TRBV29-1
CSVLGFGGTEAFF
TGCAGCGTTTTAGGGTTCGGGGGCACTGAAGCTTTCTTT
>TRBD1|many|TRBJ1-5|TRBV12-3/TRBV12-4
CASSLGTGGRPQHF
TGTGCCAGCAGCCTAGGGACAGGGGGTAGGCCCCAGCATTTT
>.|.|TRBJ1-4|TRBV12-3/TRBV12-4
CASKPRGSTNEKLFF
TGTGCCAGCAAACCCAGGGGCTCCACTAATGAAAAACTGTTTTTT
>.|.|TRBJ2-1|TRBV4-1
CASSQGWAGAYYNEQFF
TGCGCCAGCAGCCAAGGGTGGGCAGGGGCTTACTACAATGAGCAGTTCTTC
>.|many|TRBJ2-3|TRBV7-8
CASSLGRTSADTQYF
TGTGCCAGCAGCTTAGGAAGGACCTCAGCGGATACGCAGTATTTT
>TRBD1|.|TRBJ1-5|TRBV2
CASRHNPDREEQPQHF
TGTGCCAGCAGGCATAACCCCGACAGGGAGGAACAGCCCCAGCATTTT
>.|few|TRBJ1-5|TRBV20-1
CSLGPRVNQPQHF
TGCAGTTTAGGACCGAGAGTGAATCAGCCCCAGCATTTT
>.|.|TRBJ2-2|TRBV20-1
CSAKTGRTGELFF
TGCAGTGCAAAGACAGGACGCACCGGGGAGCTGTTTTTT
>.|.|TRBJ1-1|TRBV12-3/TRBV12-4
CASSGRTEAFF
TGTGCCAGCTCCGGTCGCACTGAAGCTTTCTTT
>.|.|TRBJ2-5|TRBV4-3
CASSQDNGETQYF
TGCGCCAGCAGCCAAGATAATGGAGAGACCCAGTACTTC
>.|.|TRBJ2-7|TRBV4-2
CASSQGDGGYEQYF
TGTGCCAGCAGCCAGGGGGACGGAGGCTACGAGCAGTACTTC
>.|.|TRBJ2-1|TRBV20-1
CSASPQVSYNEQFF
TGCAGTGCTAGTCCACAGGTATCCTACAATGAGCAGTTCTTC
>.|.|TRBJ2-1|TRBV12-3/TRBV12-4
CASSFPYYNEQFF
TGTGCCAGCAGTTTCCCCTACTACAATGAGCAGTTCTTC
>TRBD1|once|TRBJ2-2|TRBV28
CASRTLGWTGGTGELFF
TGTGCCAGCAGGACGTTAGGGTGGACAGGGGGCACCGGGGAGCTGTTTTTT
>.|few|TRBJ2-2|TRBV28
CASSLWNTGELFF
TGTGCCAGCAGTCTGTGGAACACCGGGGAGCTGTTTTTT
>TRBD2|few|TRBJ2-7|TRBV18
CASSPGGSGEQYF
TGTGCCAGCTCACCAGGCGGGAGTGGCGAGCAGTACTTC
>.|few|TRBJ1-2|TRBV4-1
CASSQASGHYGYTF
TGCGCCAGCAGCCAAGCCTCAGGACACTATGGCTACACCTTC
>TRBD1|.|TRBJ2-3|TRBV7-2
CASSLDRVDTQYF
TGTGCCAGCAGCTTGGACAGGGTAGATACGCAGTATTTT
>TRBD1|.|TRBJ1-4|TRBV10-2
CASSGTAPGQINEKLFF
TGCGCCAGCAGTGGAACTGCCCCGGGACAGATTAATGAAAAACTGTTTTTT
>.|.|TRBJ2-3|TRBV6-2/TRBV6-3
CASSYVGVSTDTQYF
TGTGCCAGCAGTTACGTCGGGGTTAGCACAGATACGCAGTATTTT
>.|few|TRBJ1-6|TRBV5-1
CASRPDTPNNSPLHF
TGCGCCAGCAGGCCCGACACACCTAATAATTCACCCCTCCACTTT
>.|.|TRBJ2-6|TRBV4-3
CASSQDLTGSFSGANVLTF
TGCGCCAGCAGCCAAGATTTAACGGGGAGCTTCTCTGGGGCCAACGTCCTGACTTTC
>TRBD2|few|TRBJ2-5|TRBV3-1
CASSQGAAGVQETQYF
TGTGCCAGCAGCCAAGGGGCAGCGGGAGTACAAGAGACCCAGTACTTC
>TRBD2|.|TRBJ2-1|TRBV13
CASSPGLAGHNEQFF
TGTGCCAGCAGCCCCGGACTAGCGGGGCACAATGAGCAGTTCTTC
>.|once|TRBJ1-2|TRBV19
CASNTDSGRRYTF
TGTGCCAGTAACACGGACTCCGGCAGGCGCTACACCTTC
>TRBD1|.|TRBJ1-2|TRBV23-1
CASSQAGTDCYGYTF
TGCGCCAGCAGTCAGGCCGGGACAGACTGCTATGGCTACACCTTC
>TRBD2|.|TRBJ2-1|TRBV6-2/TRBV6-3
CASSYSRLAGGNEQFF
TGTGCCAGCAGTTACTCCCGTTTAGCGGGGGGGAATGAGCAGTTCTTC
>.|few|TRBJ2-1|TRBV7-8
CASSPKGRSNEQFF
TGTGCCAGCAGCCCAAAAGGGCGGAGCAATGAGCAGTTCTTC
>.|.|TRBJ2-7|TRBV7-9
CASSSILGGADF
TGTGCCAGCAGCAGTATTCTTGGGGGGGCGGACTTC
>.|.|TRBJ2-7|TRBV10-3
CAISVSGSDYEQYF
TGTGCCATCAGTGTGTCAGGGTCCGACTACGAGCAGTACTTC
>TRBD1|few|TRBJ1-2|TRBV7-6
CASSLFLDRTF
TGTGCCAGCAGCTTATTCCTGGACAGGACCTTC
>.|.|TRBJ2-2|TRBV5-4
CASTPGAALNTGELFF
TGTGCCAGCACCCCGGGGGCGGCCTTAAACACCGGGGAGCTGTTTTTT
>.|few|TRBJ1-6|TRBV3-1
CASRASSYNSPLHF
TGTGCCAGCAGGGCTAGCTCCTATAATTCACCCCTCCACTTT
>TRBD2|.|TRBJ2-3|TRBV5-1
CASSLDGTSGYTDTQYF
TGCGCCAGCAGCTTGGATGGGACTAGCGGATACACAGATACGCAGTATTTT
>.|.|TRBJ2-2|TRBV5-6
CASSFGNTGELFF
TGTGCCAGCAGCTTCGGGAACACCGGGGAGCTGTTTTTT
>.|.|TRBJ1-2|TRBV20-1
CSARDAAGNYGYTF
TGCAGTGCTAGAGATGCGGCGGGGAACTATGGCTACACCTTC
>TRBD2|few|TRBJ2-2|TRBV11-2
CASSTRGGRTGELFF
TGTGCCAGCAGCACGCGGGGGGGCCGGACCGGGGAGCTGTTTTTT
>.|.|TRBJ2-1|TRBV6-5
CASSYSTPNEQFF
TGTGCCAGCAGTTACTCCACCCCCAATGAGCAGTTCTTC
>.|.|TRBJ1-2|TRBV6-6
CASSYLDRYGYTF
TGTGCCAGCAGTTATTTGGACCGCTATGGCTACACCTTC
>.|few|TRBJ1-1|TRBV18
CASSPSARGTEAFF
TGTGCCAGCTCACCATCCGCCCGTGGCACTGAAGCTTTCTTT
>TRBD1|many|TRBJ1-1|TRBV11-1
CASSSKTGVGVFILNTEAFF
TGTGCCAGCAGCAGCAAGACAGGGGTCGGCGTCTTTATTCTAAACACTGAAGCTTTCTTT
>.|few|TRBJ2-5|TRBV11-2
CASSLDPSFGTFQETQYF
TGTGCCAGCAGCTTAGATCCGTCTTTCGGGACATTCCAAGAGACCCAGTACTTC
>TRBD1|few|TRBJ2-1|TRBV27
CASSFTRTGRLYNEQFF
TGTGCCAGCAGTTTCACACGGACAGGGCGTTTGTACAATGAGCAGTTCTTC
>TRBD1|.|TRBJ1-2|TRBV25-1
CASARQGSYTF
TGTGCCAGCGCTCGACAGGGCTCCTACACCTTC
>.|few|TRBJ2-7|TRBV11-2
CASSLDHLSYEQYF
TGTGCCAGCAGCTTAGATCATTTGAGCTACGAGCAGTACTTC
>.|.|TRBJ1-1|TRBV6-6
CATCLVMNTEAFF
TGTGCCACCTGCCTTGTGATGAACACTGAAGCTTTCTTT
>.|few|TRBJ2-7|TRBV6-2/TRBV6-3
CASSYGDSRYEQYF
TGTGCCAGCAGTTACGGTGACAGCCGCTACGAGCAGTACTTC